These 27 T cell receptor beta chains were all obtained from the same sample, sequenced in a study of blood T cell repertoires in COVID-19. Sequenced by immunoSEQ multiplex PCR; TCRdb stores in-frame clones only, minus some. The table has about 160,000 clones, around 85% seen once. Sequenced sample: peripheral blood. Receptors were obtained from a human donor with acute or convalescent COVID-19. The donor label of this sample is uncertain.

The chain combines TRBV18 with TRBJ1-1; possible D gene TRBD1, 6 bases. The V and J ends lost 3 bases and 1 base respectively, with 12 bases between them. Germline CDR1 KGHSH, CDR2 LQKENI. CDR3 length: 15 residues. The CDR3 protein is CASSPATGRNTEAFF. As DNA, the CDR3 is TGTGCCAGCTCACCTGCTACAGGGCGGAACACTGAAGCTTTCTTT.

This chain joins TRBV2 and TRBJ2-7, with a tentative D call TRBD1 (5 bases). The CDR3 has 13 residues. The germline gives CDR1 SNHLY, CDR2 FYNNEI. Trimming pared 3 bases from V and 4 bases from J, leaving 10 bases between. CDR3 DNA: TGTGCCAGCAGTGACAGGGTGATTTACGAGCAGTACTTC. Amino acid sequence: CASSDRVIYEQYF.

The V call is TRBV6-1, the J call TRBJ1-3, with a weak D call TRBD1 (5 bases). The CDR3 covers 17 residues. V dropped 1 base and J dropped 4 bases, with 17 bases sitting between them. The germline CDR1 and CDR2 sequences are MNHNS and SASEGT. CDR3 sequence: CASSEVGPGQGGNTIYF. As DNA, the CDR3 is TGTGCCAGCAGTGAAGTGGGTCCAGGGCAGGGAGGAAACACCATATATTTT.

The CDR3 loop reads CASPRAWGERVFF. Written as DNA, the CDR3 is TGTGCCAGCCCGAGGGCATGGGGTGAAAGGGTGTTTTTT. This chain connects TRBV6-5 to TRBJ1-4; D remains unclear. Between the trimmed V and J ends, which lost 8 bases and 15 bases, there was a span of 22 bases. The CDR3 loop spans 13 amino acids. CDR1 and CDR2 from the germline V gene are MNHEY and SVGAGI.

The rearrangement joins TRBV15 to TRBJ1-4; D remains unclear. V shed 0 bases and J shed 6 bases, with 5 bases lying between them. CDR3 length equals 13 residues. Germline V gene data show CDR1 as LNHNV and CDR2 as YYDKDF (reference sequence). The CDR3 DNA is TGTGCCACCAGCAGAGATCGCGATGAAAAACTGTTTTTT. Translated: CATSRDRDEKLFF.

This rearrangement joins TRBV18 to TRBJ1-2; D possibly corresponds to TRBD1 (5 bases). The CDR3 spans 13 residues. V was clipped by 5 bases and J by 6 bases, with 13 bases between them. Germline lookup yields CDR1 KGHSH and CDR2 LQKENI. CDR3 DNA: TGTGCCAGCTCAGCAGGGCAAGAGAATGGCTACACCTTC. Encoded protein: CASSAGQENGYTF.

The V and J genes are TRBV15 and TRBJ2-2; 9 bases are a match to TRBD2. The CDR3 loop spans 15 amino acids. Germline loops: CDR1 LNHNV, CDR2 YYDKDF (reference sequence). V lost 0 bases, J lost 6 bases, and 2 bases stayed unmatched. DNA of the CDR3: TGTGCCACCAGCAGAGAAATAGCGGGGGCCGGGGAGCTGTTTTTT. This gives the protein CATSREIAGAGELFF.

The genes are TRBV19 and TRBJ1-5, with D unresolved. V lost 4 bases and J 0 bases, leaving 10 bases between the germline ends. The germline V gene has CDR1 LNHDA and CDR2 SQIVND (reference sequence). This CDR3 has 15 residues. The CDR3, as DNA: TGTGCCAGTAGTAGCGCAGGTTATAGCAATCAGCCCCAGCATTTT. Amino acid sequence: CASSSAGYSNQPQHF.

This clone was seen only once. The chain couples TRBV7-2 to TRBJ2-3, with TRBD2 matching 8 bases. The CDR3 has 16 amino acids. V lost 0 bases and J lost 0; bases outside the gene matches: 2. Germline V gene lookup returns CDR1 SGHTA and CDR2 FQGNSA. The CDR3 DNA is TGTGCCAGCAGCTTAGCCGGCGGGGGGAGCACAGATACGCAGTATTTT. It encodes CASSLAGGGSTDTQYF.

J is TRBJ1-5 and V is TRBV4-1; 10 nucleotides line up with TRBD1. This CDR3 spans 16 amino acids. Losses at the gene ends were 0 bases for V and 7 bases for J; bases not matched to a gene: 6. The germline V gene has CDR1 MGHRA and CDR2 YSYEKL. The CDR3 sequence: CASSQEGTGVGQPQHF. The CDR3 DNA follows: TGCGCCAGCAGCCAAGAGGGGACAGGGGTTGGGCAGCCCCAGCATTTT.

The rearrangement joins TRBV28 to TRBJ1-6; 12 bases fit TRBD1. This CDR3 has 17 amino acids. Germline V gene lookup returns CDR1 MDHEN and CDR2 SYDVKM. V was clipped by 3 bases and J by 15 bases; unmatched bases: 15. CDR3: CASSLDLWGQGARGLHF. CDR3 coding DNA: TGTGCCAGCAGTTTGGATTTATGGGGACAGGGGGCCCGAGGCCTCCACTTT.

The chain has TRBV7-3 and TRBJ2-6; D is undetermined. The CDR3 covers 16 residues. Trimming left V 3 bases short and J 1 base short, with 10 bases between. Germline V lookup: CDR1 SGHTA, CDR2 FQGTGA. CDR3 DNA sequence: TGTGCCAGCAGCTTTTCTTTCCCTTCTGGGGCCAACGTCCTGACTTTC. Translation: CASSFSFPSGANVLTF.

V usage is TRBV4-3 and J usage is TRBJ1-3; no definite D call. The CDR3 loop spans 14 amino acids. V was cut by 4 bases and J by 3 bases, with 10 bases left in between. Germline lookup yields CDR1 LGHNA and CDR2 YSLEER. This CDR3 is CASSPSGFGNTIYF. Here the CDR3 DNA reads TGCGCCAGCAGCCCCTCCGGGTTTGGAAACACCATATATTTT.

V usage is TRBV30 and J usage is TRBJ1-6; 9 nucleotides match TRBD1. The CDR3 length is 14 residues. Germline V gene sequence: CDR1 GTSNPN, CDR2 SVGIG (reference sequence). Unmatched junction bases numbered 4, after V lost 1 base and J lost 9 bases. This chain's CDR3 is CAWSEGQGFSPLHF. CDR3 coding DNA: TGTGCCTGGAGTGAGGGACAGGGATTTTCACCCCTCCACTTT.

The chain combines TRBV5-1 with TRBJ1-2, with TRBD1 identical over 7 bases. The length of the CDR3 is 13 residues. Looked up from germline, CDR1 is SGHRS and CDR2 is YFSETQ. J gave up 6 bases and V 4 bases, and 6 bases lay outside the gene matches. The CDR3 protein is CASSLGQLDGYTF. CDR3 in DNA: TGCGCCAGCAGCCTGGGACAGCTAGATGGCTACACCTTC.

This chain links TRBV19 with TRBJ1-6; 9 nucleotides align to TRBD1. The V gene's germline CDR1 is LNHDA and CDR2 SQIVND (reference sequence). The junction had 6 bases not matched to a gene; V was cut back by 5 bases and J by 10 bases. The CDR3 contains 14 residues. The CDR3 protein is CASSYRDRDSPLHF. The CDR3 region has the DNA TGTGCCAGTAGTTACCGGGACAGGGACTCACCCCTCCACTTT. The full variable domain, with the rest looked up from reference TRBV19 and TRBJ1-6, is DGGITQSPKYLFRKEGQNVTLSCEQNLNHDAMYWYRQDPGQGLRLIYYSQIVNDFQKGDIAEGYSVSREKKESFPLTVTSAQKNPTAFYLCASSYRDRDSPLHFGNGTRLTVT.

This clone was observed a handful of times. The rearrangement links TRBV3-1 (or the pseudogene TRBV3-2) to TRBJ1-1, with D perhaps TRBD1 (5 bases). With 3 bases removed from V and 0 bases from J, the gap between germline ends came to 11 bases. This CDR3 region has 15 residues. CDR1 is LGHDT and CDR2 is YNNKEL in the germline V gene (reference sequence). The CDR3 DNA is TGTGCCAGCAGCCACCTAGGACAAGTGAACACTGAAGCTTTCTTT. This gives the protein CASSHLGQVNTEAFF.

The rearrangement uses TRBV6-1 and TRBJ1-5; D might be TRBD1 (5 bases). The germline V gene has CDR1 MNHNS and CDR2 SASEGT. There are 14 residues in the CDR3. Between the trimmed V and J ends, which lost 3 bases and 3 bases, there was a span of 9 bases. CDR3 nucleotide sequence: TGTGCCAGCAGTGACAGGGCCGACAATCAGCCCCAGCATTTT. It yields the protein CASSDRADNQPQHF.

The J gene is TRBJ2-3, the V gene TRBV7-3; D may be TRBD1 (7 bases). Trimming removed 0 bases at V and 3 bases at J, with 10 bases between. There are 15 residues in the CDR3. Germline lookup yields CDR1 SGHTA and CDR2 FQGTGA. The CDR3 here is CASSLTQGGTDTQYF. Written as DNA, the CDR3 is TGTGCCAGCAGCTTAACCCAGGGGGGAACAGATACGCAGTATTTT.

Here the CDR3 reads CASLKGLGTGHNEQFF. CDR3 DNA: TGTGCCAGCCTAAAGGGCCTCGGGACAGGGCACAATGAGCAGTTCTTC. This chain joins TRBV7-2 and TRBJ2-1; 9 bases are a match to TRBD1. The length of the CDR3 is 16 residues. V lost 8 bases to trimming and J lost 5 bases; unmatched junction nucleotides: 13. Germline assignment: CDR1 SGHTA and CDR2 FQGNSA.

V is TRBV7-2 and J is TRBJ1-2; 8 bases line up with TRBD1. Trimming at V came to 3 bases and at J to 7 bases, leaving 4 bases not matched to a gene. The CDR3 spans 13 residues. Germline V gene sequence: CDR1 SGHTA, CDR2 FQGNSA. CDR3 nucleotide sequence: TGTGCCAGCAGCTTTCAGGACAGGGTTGGCTACACCTTC. Protein product: CASSFQDRVGYTF.

On this clone: The sample contains more than one DNA sequence encoding this CDR3. CDR3 in DNA: TGCGCCAGCAGCAGGGGGCTGGGCCCAGATACGCAGTATTTT. Translation gives CASSRGLGPDTQYF. V is TRBV4-1 and J is TRBJ2-3; TRBD1 agrees at 7 bases. Unmatched junction bases numbered 6, after V lost 5 bases and J lost 4 bases. CDR1 MGHRA and CDR2 YSYEKL come from the germline V gene. The CDR3 runs 14 residues.

This chain links TRBV5-1 with TRBJ1-2, with 7 bases fitting TRBD1. Losses at the gene ends were 3 bases for V and 7 bases for J; bases not matched to a gene: 12. The CDR3 consists of 15 residues. Germline-derived CDR1 and CDR2 are SGHRS and YFSETQ. CDR3 sequence (DNA): TGCGCCAGCAGCTCCTCGACAGGGAACGTACGTGGCTACACCTTC. As protein: CASSSSTGNVRGYTF.

This chain uses TRBV6-2 or TRBV6-3 with TRBJ1-6; D unresolved. Germline V gene data show CDR1 as MNHEY and CDR2 as SVGEGT. V was cut by 6 bases and J by 4 bases, with 22 bases left in between. The CDR3 runs 18 residues. The CDR3 bases are TGTGCCAGCAGCCCTCCGACGGGTTCCCCGCTTTATAATTCACCCCTCCACTTT. Its protein product is CASSPPTGSPLYNSPLHF.

V gene TRBV10-3 combines with J gene TRBJ2-7; 8 bases align to TRBD1. Germline V CDR1 and CDR2: ENHRY, SYGVKD. V dropped 4 bases and J dropped 6; count of bases not matched to a gene: 11. This CDR3 is built from 15 residues. CDR3 residues: CAISAAGQAPSEQYF. Here the CDR3 DNA reads TGTGCCATCAGTGCGGCGGGACAGGCCCCCTCCGAGCAGTACTTC.

The chain is built from TRBV7-8 and TRBJ1-1; the D gene is possibly TRBD1 (5 bases). Trimming shortened V by 5 bases and J by 3 bases, and 13 bases separated the two germline ends. CDR3 length: 14 residues. CDR1 and CDR2 (germline): SGHVS, FQNEAQ. Written as DNA, the CDR3 is TGTGCCAGCAGCGCGAAGGGGCAAGACACTGAAGCTTTCTTT. This codes for CASSAKGQDTEAFF.

The chain carries TRBV21-1 and TRBJ2-7; the table assigns TRBD2, which was not confirmed against the DNA. TRBV21-1 is deemed a pseudogene. The CDR3 has 15 residues. CDR3 protein: CASLTSAGYSYEQYF. The CDR3 coding sequence is TGTGCCAGCCTTACCTCGGCGGGCTACTCCTACGAGCAGTACTTC.